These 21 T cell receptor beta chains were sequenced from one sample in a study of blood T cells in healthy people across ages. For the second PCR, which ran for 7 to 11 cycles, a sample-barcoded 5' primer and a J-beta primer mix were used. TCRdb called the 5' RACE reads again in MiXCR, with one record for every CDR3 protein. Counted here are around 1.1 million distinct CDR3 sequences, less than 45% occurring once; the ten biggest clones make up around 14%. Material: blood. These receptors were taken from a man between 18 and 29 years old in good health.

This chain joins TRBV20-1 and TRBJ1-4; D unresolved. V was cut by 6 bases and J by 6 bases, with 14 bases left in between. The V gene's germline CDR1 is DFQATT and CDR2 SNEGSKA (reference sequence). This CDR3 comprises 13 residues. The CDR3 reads CSASADKYEKLFF. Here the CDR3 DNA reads TGCAGTGCCTCCGCGGATAAATATGAAAAACTGTTTTTT.

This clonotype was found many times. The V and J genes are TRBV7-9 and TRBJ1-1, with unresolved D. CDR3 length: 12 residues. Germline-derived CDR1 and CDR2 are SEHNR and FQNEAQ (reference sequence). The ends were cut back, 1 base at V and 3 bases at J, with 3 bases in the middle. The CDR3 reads CASSLEDTEAFF. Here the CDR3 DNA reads TGTGCCAGCAGCTTAGAGGACACTGAAGCTTTCTTT.

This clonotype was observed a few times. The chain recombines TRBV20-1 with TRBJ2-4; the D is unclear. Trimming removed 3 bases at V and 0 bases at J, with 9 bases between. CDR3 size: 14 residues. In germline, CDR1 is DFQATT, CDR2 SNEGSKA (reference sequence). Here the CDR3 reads CSASRSLAKNIQYF. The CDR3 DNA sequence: TGCAGTGCTAGTAGAAGTCTAGCCAAAAACATTCAGTACTTC.

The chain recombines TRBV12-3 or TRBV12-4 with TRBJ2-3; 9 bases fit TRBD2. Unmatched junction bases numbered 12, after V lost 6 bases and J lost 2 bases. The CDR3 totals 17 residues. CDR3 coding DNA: TGTGCCAGCAGACCAGGACTAGCGAGGGAAAACACAGATACGCAGTATTTT. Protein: CASRPGLARENTDTQYF.

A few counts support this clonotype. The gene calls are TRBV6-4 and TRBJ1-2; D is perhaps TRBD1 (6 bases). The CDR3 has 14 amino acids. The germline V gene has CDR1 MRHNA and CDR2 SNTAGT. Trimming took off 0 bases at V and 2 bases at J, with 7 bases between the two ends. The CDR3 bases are TGTGCCAGCAGTGACTCAGGACAGAACTATGGCTACACCTTC. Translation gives CASSDSGQNYGYTF.

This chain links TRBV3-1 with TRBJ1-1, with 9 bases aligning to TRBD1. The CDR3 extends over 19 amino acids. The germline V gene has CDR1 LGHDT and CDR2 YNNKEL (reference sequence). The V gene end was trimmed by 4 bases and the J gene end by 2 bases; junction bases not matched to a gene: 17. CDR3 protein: CASSPLSGTGNEFNTEAFF. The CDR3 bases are TGTGCCAGCAGCCCCTTAAGCGGGACAGGGAACGAATTTAACACTGAAGCTTTCTTT.

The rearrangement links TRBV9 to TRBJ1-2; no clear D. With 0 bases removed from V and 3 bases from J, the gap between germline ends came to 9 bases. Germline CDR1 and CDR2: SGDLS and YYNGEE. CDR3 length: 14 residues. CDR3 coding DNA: TGTGCCAGCAGCGTAGCTTCCAGCCACTATGGCTACACCTTC. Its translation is CASSVASSHYGYTF.

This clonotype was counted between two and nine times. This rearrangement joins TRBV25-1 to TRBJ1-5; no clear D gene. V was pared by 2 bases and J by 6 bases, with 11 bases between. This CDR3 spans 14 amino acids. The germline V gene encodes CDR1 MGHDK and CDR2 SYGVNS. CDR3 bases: TGTGCCAGCAGTGAACACAAGGCCCTTCAGCCCCAGCATTTT. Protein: CASSEHKALQPQHF.

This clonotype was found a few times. In DNA form, the CDR3 reads TGCAGCGCCTTAATCTTGGACAGCCGTGAGTTCCGCACAGATACGCAGTATTTT. This sequence encodes CSALILDSREFRTDTQYF. The rearrangement links TRBV29-1 to TRBJ2-3, with a tentative D call TRBD1 (6 bases). The V end was cut by 7 bases, the J end by 1 base, with 27 bases between. The CDR3 runs 18 residues. Germline loops: CDR1 SQVTM, CDR2 ANQGSEA.

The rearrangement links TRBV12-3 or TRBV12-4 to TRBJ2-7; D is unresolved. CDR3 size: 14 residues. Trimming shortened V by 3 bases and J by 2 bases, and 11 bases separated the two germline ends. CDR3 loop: CASSLALQAYEQYF. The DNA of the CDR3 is TGTGCCAGCAGTTTGGCTCTCCAAGCCTACGAGCAGTACTTC.

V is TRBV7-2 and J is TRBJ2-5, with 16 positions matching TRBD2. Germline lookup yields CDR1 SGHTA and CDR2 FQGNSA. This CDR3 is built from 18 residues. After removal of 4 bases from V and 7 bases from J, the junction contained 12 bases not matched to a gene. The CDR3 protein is CASSSLPGLAGGPWTQYF. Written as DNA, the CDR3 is TGTGCCAGCAGCTCCCTCCCGGGACTAGCGGGAGGGCCGTGGACCCAGTACTTC.

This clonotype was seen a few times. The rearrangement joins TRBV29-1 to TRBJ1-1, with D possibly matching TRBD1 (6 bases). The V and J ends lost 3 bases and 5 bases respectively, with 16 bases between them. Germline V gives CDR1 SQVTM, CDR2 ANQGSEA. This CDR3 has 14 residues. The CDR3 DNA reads TGCAGCGTTGAGGAAGAGCAGGGGAGGACTGAAGCTTTCTTT. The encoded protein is CSVEEEQGRTEAFF.

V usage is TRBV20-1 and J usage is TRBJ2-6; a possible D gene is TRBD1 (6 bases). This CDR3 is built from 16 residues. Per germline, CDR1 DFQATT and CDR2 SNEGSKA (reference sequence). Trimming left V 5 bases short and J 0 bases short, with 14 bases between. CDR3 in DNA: TGCAGTGCTCGGGACAAGACATTCTCTGGGGCCAACGTCCTGACTTTC. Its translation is CSARDKTFSGANVLTF.

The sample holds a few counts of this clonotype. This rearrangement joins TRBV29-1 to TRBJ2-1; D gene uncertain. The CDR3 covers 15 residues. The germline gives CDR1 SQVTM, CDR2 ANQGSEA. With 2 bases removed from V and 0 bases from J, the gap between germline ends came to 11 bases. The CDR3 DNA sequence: TGCAGCGTTGAAAGTACGGTGAGCTCCTACAATGAGCAGTTCTTC. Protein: CSVESTVSSYNEQFF.

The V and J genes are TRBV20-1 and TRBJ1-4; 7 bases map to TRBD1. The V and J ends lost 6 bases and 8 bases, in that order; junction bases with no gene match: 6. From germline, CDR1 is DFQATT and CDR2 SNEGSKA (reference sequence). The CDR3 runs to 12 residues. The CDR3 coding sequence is TGCAGTGCCAAGGGGGCTTCAGAAAAACTGTTTTTT. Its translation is CSAKGASEKLFF.

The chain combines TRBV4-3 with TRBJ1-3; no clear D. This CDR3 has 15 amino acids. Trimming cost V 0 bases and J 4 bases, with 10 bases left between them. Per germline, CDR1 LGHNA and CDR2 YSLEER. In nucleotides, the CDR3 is TGCGCCAGCAGCCAAGATGACTATGAAGGAAACACCATATATTTT. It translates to CASSQDDYEGNTIYF.

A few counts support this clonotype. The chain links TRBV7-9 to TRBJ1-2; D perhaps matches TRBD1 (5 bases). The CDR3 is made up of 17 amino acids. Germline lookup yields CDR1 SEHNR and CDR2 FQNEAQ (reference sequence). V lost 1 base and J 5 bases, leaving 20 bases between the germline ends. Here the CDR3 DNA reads TGTGCCAGCAGCTTAGGCCAACCCCCGACAGTTCTTTATGGCTACACCTTC. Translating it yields CASSLGQPPTVLYGYTF.

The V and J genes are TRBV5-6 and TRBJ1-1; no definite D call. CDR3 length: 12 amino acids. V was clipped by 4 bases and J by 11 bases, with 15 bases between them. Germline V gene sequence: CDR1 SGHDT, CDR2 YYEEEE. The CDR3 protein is CASSLELGKAFF. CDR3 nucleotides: TGTGCCAGCAGCCTGGAGCTTGGGAAGGCTTTCTTT.

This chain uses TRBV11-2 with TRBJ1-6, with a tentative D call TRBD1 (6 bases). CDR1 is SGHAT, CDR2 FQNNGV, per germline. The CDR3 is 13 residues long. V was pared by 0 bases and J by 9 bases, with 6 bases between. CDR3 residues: CASSLEGASPLHF. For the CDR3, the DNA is TGTGCCAGCAGCTTAGAGGGGGCTTCACCCCTCCACTTT.

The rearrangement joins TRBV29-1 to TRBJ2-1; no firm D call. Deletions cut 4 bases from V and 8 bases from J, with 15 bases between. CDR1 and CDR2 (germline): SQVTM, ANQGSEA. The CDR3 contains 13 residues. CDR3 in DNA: TGCAGCGTTGCGGCTAGACTGAGCCATGAGCAGTTCTTC. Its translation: CSVAARLSHEQFF.

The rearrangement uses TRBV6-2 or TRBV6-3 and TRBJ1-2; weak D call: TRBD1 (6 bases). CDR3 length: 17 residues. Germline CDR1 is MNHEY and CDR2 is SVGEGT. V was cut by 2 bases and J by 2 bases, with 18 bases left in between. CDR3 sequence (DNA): TGTGCCAGCAGTTACCGTCGGCAGGGGAGTTTCAACTATGGCTACACCTTC. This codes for CASSYRRQGSFNYGYTF.